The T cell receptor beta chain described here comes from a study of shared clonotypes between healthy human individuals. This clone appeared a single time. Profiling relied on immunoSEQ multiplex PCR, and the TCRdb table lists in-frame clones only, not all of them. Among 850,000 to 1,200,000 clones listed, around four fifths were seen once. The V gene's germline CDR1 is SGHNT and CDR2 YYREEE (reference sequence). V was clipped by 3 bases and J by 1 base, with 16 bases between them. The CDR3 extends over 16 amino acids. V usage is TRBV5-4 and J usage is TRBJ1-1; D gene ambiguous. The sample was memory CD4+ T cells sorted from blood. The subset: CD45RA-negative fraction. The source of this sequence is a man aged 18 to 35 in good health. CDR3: CASSWVDRVRNTEAFF. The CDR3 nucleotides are TGTGCCAGCAGCTGGGTCGATAGGGTACGGAACACTGAAGCTTTCTTT.